What follows are 20 T cell receptor beta chains derived from one specimen sequenced in a study of CXCR3-negative and CXCR3-positive naive CD8 T cells. In preparing the TRB cDNA libraries, 5' RACE with UMI labels was used. TCRdb derives one entry per CDR3 protein from the 5' RACE reads, leaving out DNA. The sample has tens of thousands of distinct CDR3 sequences. Sequenced sample: memory CD8+ T cells from blood. All receptors come from a human donor in good health. Some clones in this sample may be carry-over from other donors' samples.

J is TRBJ1-1 and V is TRBV19. The CDR3 sequence is 12 residues long. Germline assignment: CDR1 LNHDA and CDR2 SQIVND (reference sequence). The CDR3 reads CASSAGLTEAFF.

This chain connects TRBV29-1 to TRBJ2-6. In germline, CDR1 is SQVTM, CDR2 ANQGSEA. The CDR3 covers 12 residues. Here the CDR3 reads CSVHSGANVLTF.

The J gene is TRBJ1-6, the V gene TRBV15; TCRdb names TRBD1, which stays unverified in the absence of DNA. Per the germline V gene, CDR1 is LNHNV and CDR2 is YYDKDF (reference sequence). The CDR3 runs 15 residues. This CDR3 is CATSAAGQGNSPLHF.

This chain links TRBV25-1 with TRBJ2-7. Germline assignment: CDR1 MGHDK and CDR2 SYGVNS. CDR3 size: 13 residues. CDR3: CASSSDSTYEQYF.

This chain uses TRBV7-7 with TRBJ2-5; TCRdb proposes TRBD1, but this gene call is untestable without DNA. The CDR3 runs to 14 residues. Per germline, CDR1 SSHAT and CDR2 FNYEAQ (reference sequence). The CDR3 sequence is CASSPGGIQETQYF. Looking up the rest from reference TRBV7-7 and TRBJ2-5 gives the full variable domain: GAGVSQSPRYKVTKRGQDVTLRCDPISSHATLYWYQQALGQGPEFLTYFNYEAQPDKSGLPSDRFSAERPEGSISTLTIQRTEQRDSAMYRCASSPGGIQETQYFGPGTRLLVL.

This chain links TRBV28 with TRBJ2-5. Germline CDR1 reads MDHEN; CDR2 reads SYDVKM. The CDR3 sequence is 15 residues long. CDR3 residues: CASSLPQKSEETQYF.

The V gene is TRBV7-9, the J gene TRBJ2-7; TCRdb indicates TRBD2, and absent DNA this call remains unverified. Germline values: CDR1 SEHNR, CDR2 FQNEAQ (reference sequence). The CDR3 totals 15 residues. The CDR3 reads CASSATSGGTYEQYF.

V usage is TRBV7-9 and J usage is TRBJ2-2; TCRdb proposes TRBD1, but this gene call is untestable without DNA. Germline V gene sequence: CDR1 SEHNR, CDR2 FQNEAQ (reference sequence). The CDR3 sequence is 15 residues long. CDR3: CASSLAGGTTGELFF.

The chain links TRBV12-3 or TRBV12-4 to TRBJ2-1; TCRdb's assignment of TRBD1 cannot be checked, as there is no DNA. The CDR3 runs 15 residues. The CDR3 sequence: CASSFWDREVGEQFF.

The rearrangement joins TRBV7-3 to TRBJ1-5. The V gene's germline CDR1 is SGHTA and CDR2 FQGTGA. The CDR3 has 13 amino acids. CDR3 protein: CASSSSGYQPQHF. Drawing the rest from reference TRBV7-3 and TRBJ1-5, the complete variable domain is GAGVSQTPSNKVTEKGKYVELRCDPISGHTALYWYRQSLGQGPEFLIYFQGTGAADDSGLPNDRFFAVRPEGSVSTLKIQRTERGDSAVYLCASSSSGYQPQHFGDGTRLSIL.

The V and J genes are TRBV29-1 and TRBJ2-1; the TRBD2 assignment by TCRdb is unverifiable without DNA. Germline loops: CDR1 SQVTM, CDR2 ANQGSEA. The CDR3 length is 15 residues. This chain's CDR3 is CSVDGSPNSGNEQFF.

CDR3 in amino acids: CASSLGHGTDTQYF. The rearrangement joins TRBV5-1 to TRBJ2-3; TCRdb selects TRBD1, and the lack of DNA leaves this call unchecked. The CDR3 consists of 14 residues. Germline-derived CDR1 and CDR2 are SGHRS and YFSETQ.

Frequency places this clonotype as medium-sized. The chain has TRBV19 and TRBJ1-1. Per germline, CDR1 LNHDA and CDR2 SQIVND (reference sequence). This CDR3 has 13 residues. The CDR3: CASSETMNTEAFF.

This chain joins TRBV9 and TRBJ2-7. The length of the CDR3 is 15 residues. CDR1 and CDR2 (germline): SGDLS, YYNGEE. CDR3: CASSVGGQGAYEQYF.

The CDR3 reads CASSSGGSGNQPQHF. V gene TRBV5-5 combines with J gene TRBJ1-5; TCRdb picks TRBD1, but there is no DNA to check that call. The CDR3 has 15 residues. From germline, CDR1 is SGHKS and CDR2 YYEKEE (reference sequence). The full variable domain, its missing parts supplied by reference TRBV5-5 and TRBJ1-5, is DAGVTQSPTHLIKTRGQQVTLRCSPISGHKSVSWYQQVLGQGPQFIFQYYEKEERGRGNFPDRFSARQFPNYSSELNVNALLLGDSALYLCASSSGGSGNQPQHFGDGTRLSIL.

The chain uses TRBV11-2 and TRBJ2-7; TCRdb returns TRBD1, unconfirmable since there is no DNA. The CDR3 totals 16 residues. The germline V gene encodes CDR1 SGHAT and CDR2 FQNNGV. CDR3 protein: CASSSLGAPISYEQYF.

This clonotype counts as medium-sized by frequency. This chain links TRBV10-1 with TRBJ2-7; TCRdb selects TRBD1, and the lack of DNA leaves this call unchecked. Per the germline V gene, CDR1 is WNHNN and CDR2 is SYGVQD (reference sequence). The CDR3 extends over 13 amino acids. CDR3 loop: CASRRESSYEQYF.

V gene TRBV6-2 or TRBV6-3 combines with J gene TRBJ2-3. Germline assignment: CDR1 MNHEY and CDR2 SVGEGT. CDR3 size: 14 residues. The CDR3 here is CASRTTEPTDTQYF.

V and J are TRBV10-3 and TRBJ2-1; the D call of TRBD1 rests on TCRdb alone, since no DNA is present to check it. The length of the CDR3 is 16 residues. Per the germline V gene, CDR1 is ENHRY and CDR2 is SYGVKD. CDR3 loop: CAISESETGFNNEQFF.

V usage is TRBV6-5 and J usage is TRBJ1-2. The V gene's germline CDR1 is MNHEY and CDR2 SVGAGI. The CDR3 consists of 15 residues. The CDR3 loop reads CASSKTAEKVAGYTF.